This T cell receptor beta chain was identified in a study of T cells in Graves' hyperthyroidism and ophthalmopathy (dated 2019 in TCRdb). Looking at the study overall: Peripheral blood was sampled at the time of initial diagnosis, prior to any treatment. To identify distinguishing TCR V-J signatures, a discovery cohort of some 99 patients was used, comprising 40 to 45 with Graves' ophthalmopathy and some 60 with stable Graves' hyperthyroidism. Prospective prediction of ophthalmopathy was tested in an independent validation cohort consisting of 18 hyperthyroidism patients and approximately 16 patients who later progressed to ophthalmopathy. For training and testing, the approximately 92 patients in the discovery cohort were randomly divided in a 7:3 ratio. The study also compared thyroid tissue and blood T-cell repertoires from roughly six Graves' hyperthyroidism patients. After sampling, hyperthyroidism patients received methimazole starting at 30 mg daily, and ophthalmopathy patients received high-dose intravenous methylprednisolone. The paper reports TCR Vbeta CDR3 sequencing of over 130 peripheral blood samples: approximately 41 ophthalmopathy, roughly 80 hyperthyroidism and 17 progressor patients. The research as a whole found: Most expanded thyroid clonotypes (frequency above 0.001) were also found in blood, which suggests that blood repertoires may mirror thyroid immune responses. Ophthalmopathy was separated from stable hyperthyroidism by a 13 V-J signature model, with 85% to 90% sensitivity and 81% to 83% specificity obtained in cross-validation and 80%/75% obtained in testing. Sample size was not statistically predetermined, and blinding of investigators to group allocation was not performed. In validation, the model predicted progression to ophthalmopathy a median of approximately 6.6 months before onset, with approximately 68% sensitivity and 72.22% specificity.

Stable Graves' hyperthyroidism was defined as the absence of progression to ophthalmopathy over 18 months of follow-up. The hyperthyroidism patients were between 18 and 65 years old and newly diagnosed, with a disease duration of less than 2 months. Patients with uncontrolled infections, other autoimmune diseases, pregnancy or lactation were excluded. Diagnoses relied on clinical symptoms, serum thyroxine and TRAb, thyroid ultrasound and orbital computed tomography. PBMCs were separated from around 9.1 ml of fresh peripheral blood using Ficoll-Paque density gradient centrifugation. Total RNA was extracted using Trizol reagent, and RNA quality was assessed on an Agilent 2100 Bioanalyzer. TCR beta CDR3 regions were amplified from RNA transcripts. For the first round of RT-PCR on the TCR CDR3, the HTBI primer set was used together with the Qiagen OneStep RT-PCR kit. Libraries were constructed in a second round of multiplex PCR, after which size selection and purification were carried out. The libraries were sequenced on an Illumina HiSeq2000 using paired-end 100 bp reads. Under the source paper's analysis protocol: SOAPnuke was used to process the raw data, throwing out any read that contained adapters or uncalled bases, had a mean Phred below 15, or lacked an exact constant-primer or identifier match. COPE v1.2.5 was used to merge high-quality paired reads, and clonotypes were defined as unique nucleotide sequences. Clonotypes were aligned to IMGT TRBV, TRBD and TRBJ reference segments using MiTCR v1.1. Analysis was restricted to V-J combinations with a frequency above 0.0001, which covered just over 98% of repertoires. A TCS score was defined as the ratio of F50 (clonal expansion) to E x V (chaos), with BLOSUM62-based TCRdist applied between CDR3 peptides within each V-J. Welch's t-statistics and random forest reduced roughly 500 V-J features to roughly 13, which were used in a naive Bayes classifier (R e1071). In-frame beta chains were kept once TCRdb had trimmed the public reads at Q25 with fastp and called clones with MiXCR. Rows with a matching CDR3 protein are joined into one entry that keeps the most common DNA and genes. These V and J calls rely on TCRdb rather than the paper's analysis. This sample holds about 690,000 distinct CDR3 sequences; about 18% were observed only once. Of the sample, around a sixth falls within the top ten clones.

Reading the germline V gene (reference sequence) gives CDR1 DFQATT and CDR2 SNEGSKA. The CDR3 spans 17 residues, from the cysteine through the phenylalanine. Of the read, only the CDR3 DNA is kept; its 51 bases are in frame from base 1. Trimming removed 7 bases from V and 5 bases from J; the gene matches leave 15 bases unexplained. About this clonotype itself: Its antigen has not been determined. No per-base quality is available; no much larger clone lies one base away.

The receptor comes from a man aged 45 to 65 with Graves' hyperthyroidism. Sequenced input: blood. The chain was built from TRBV20-1 and TRBJ2-1, and 12 junction bases match TRBD2. The DNA sequence is given as TGCAGTGATCAGGATCTAGCGGGAGGGGAAGGGGACAATGAGCAGTTCTTC. This sequence encodes CSDQDLAGGEGDNEQFF.